A single sample gave rise to the 2 T cell receptor beta chains below, sequenced in a study of T-cell memory formation after mild COVID-19. TCRdb processed the 5' RACE reads anew with MiXCR; each CDR3 protein has one entry. This sample yields some 320,000 distinct CDR3 sequences, of which about 16% are seen a single time; around 20% belongs to the top ten. The sample taken for sequencing was PBMCs or a T cell subset sorted from them (not recorded which). These receptor sequences come from a man between 18 and 35 years old who had mild COVID-19 (a few samples of this study predate the infection). Cell type and time point are not known.

V usage is TRBV6-4 and J usage is TRBJ1-2; no clear D gene. The CDR3 length is 13 residues. CDR1 and CDR2 from the germline V gene are MRHNA and SNTAGT. The V gene lost 4 bases and the J gene lost 3 bases, with 9 bases spanning the gap. The CDR3 protein is CASSGGHDYGYTF. CDR3 bases: TGTGCCAGCAGTGGAGGGCACGACTATGGCTACACCTTC.

This clonotype came up a few times. This chain uses TRBV15 with TRBJ1-2, with 9 nucleotides matching TRBD1. This CDR3 has 13 residues. CDR1 is LNHNV and CDR2 is YYDKDF in the germline V gene (reference sequence). J was trimmed by 5 bases and V by 6 bases; bases with no gene match: 4. The DNA of the CDR3 is TGTGCCACCAGACGTGACAGGGGGTATGGCTACACCTTC. Protein product: CATRRDRGYGYTF.